These 30 T cell receptor beta chains came from one sample sequenced in a study of shared clonotypes between healthy human individuals. TCRdb keeps only in-frame clones here, not all; method: immunoSEQ multiplex PCR. The sample lists about 750,000 clones; 80% to 95% were seen once. Naive-designated CD8 cells lacked CD45RO, were positively enriched for CCR7, and omitted terminally differentiated effector memory CD45RA+ cells. The sequencing input was naive CD8+ T cells sorted from blood. The source is a man aged 25-40 years in good health.

This rearrangement joins TRBV4-2 to TRBJ2-2, with D hard to call. The ends were cut back, 4 bases at V and 1 base at J, with 16 bases in the middle. CDR3 length: 17 residues. Germline CDR1 LGHNA, CDR2 YNFKEQ. Here the CDR3 DNA reads TGTGCCAGCAGCCCCCCGGGTGGCGGCTTGAACACCGGGGAGCTGTTTTTT. Protein sequence: CASSPPGGGLNTGELFF.

J is TRBJ2-1 and V is TRBV4-3, with TRBD2 matching over 13 bases. The junction had 4 bases not matched to a gene; V was cut back by 4 bases and J by 7 bases. The V gene's germline CDR1 is LGHNA and CDR2 YSLEER. The CDR3 consists of 15 residues. For the CDR3, the DNA is TGCGCCAGCAGCCTGACTAGCGGGAGGCCGAATGAGCAGTTCTTC. Protein product: CASSLTSGRPNEQFF.

V usage is TRBV5-1 and J usage is TRBJ1-4; maybe TRBD1 (5 bases). The germline gives CDR1 SGHRS, CDR2 YFSETQ. The V and J ends lost 0 bases and 8 bases respectively, with 11 bases between them. The CDR3 runs 14 residues. The CDR3 region is CASSLGTGLEKLFF. CDR3 in DNA: TGCGCCAGCAGCTTGGGCACGGGGCTGGAAAAACTGTTTTTT.

The chain carries TRBV15 and TRBJ2-3; TRBD2 agrees at 7 bases. The V gene end was trimmed by 5 bases and the J gene end by 2 bases; junction bases not matched to a gene: 4. The CDR3 covers 14 residues. Germline assignment: CDR1 LNHNV and CDR2 YYDKDF (reference sequence). The CDR3 region has the DNA TGTGCCACCAGCTGGAGCGGGAACACAGATACGCAGTATTTT. Translating it yields CATSWSGNTDTQYF.

This chain uses TRBV29-1 with TRBJ2-7, with no clear D. V shed 6 bases and J shed 2 bases, with 17 bases lying between them. Germline values: CDR1 SQVTM, CDR2 ANQGSEA. The CDR3 is 14 amino acids. The CDR3 DNA reads TGCAGCGTCGCGGATGGGGATGAGGCCTACGAGCAGTACTTC. Its translation: CSVADGDEAYEQYF.

This clone was observed a single time. The CDR3 DNA follows: TGTGCCTGGAGTGAACCGGTCGGCGGATTCTCCTACGAGCAGTACTTC. Its protein product is CAWSEPVGGFSYEQYF. The chain joins TRBV30 to TRBJ2-7; D is undetermined. Between the trimmed V and J ends, which lost 1 base and 0 bases, there was a span of 16 bases. The CDR3 sequence is 16 residues long. Germline CDR1 and CDR2: GTSNPN and SVGIG (reference sequence).

J is TRBJ1-1 and V is TRBV6-5; weak D call: TRBD1 (5 bases). Trimming cost V 2 bases and J 0 bases, with 10 bases left between them. Germline V CDR1 and CDR2: MNHEY, SVGAGI. The CDR3 totals 15 residues. DNA for the CDR3: TGTGCCAGCAGTTACAATGTGGGGGTGAACACTGAAGCTTTCTTT. Its translation: CASSYNVGVNTEAFF.

The chain carries TRBV2 and TRBJ2-3; possible D gene TRBD2, 5 bases. Trimming took 2 bases from V and 1 from J, leaving 10 bases between them. Germline loops: CDR1 SNHLY, CDR2 FYNNEI. CDR3 size: 15 residues. In nucleotides, the CDR3 is TGTGCCAGCAGTGAATACGGGGAACGCACAGATACGCAGTATTTT. This encodes CASSEYGERTDTQYF.

The chain combines TRBV28 with TRBJ1-3; D not certain. The CDR3 runs 15 residues. The germline V and J ends were trimmed by 3 bases and 0 bases, with 9 bases remaining between them. Germline V gives CDR1 MDHEN, CDR2 SYDVKM. CDR3 coding DNA: TGTGCCAGCAGTTTTTATGGGGTCTCTGGAAACACCATATATTTT. This sequence encodes CASSFYGVSGNTIYF.

The chain carries TRBV7-9 and TRBJ2-7; 9 bases agree with TRBD1. CDR3 length: 14 amino acids. Germline-derived CDR1 and CDR2 are SEHNR and FQNEAQ (reference sequence). V gave up 3 bases and J gave up 3 bases; unmatched junction bases: 3. The CDR3 is CASSFPTGGYEQYF. DNA for the CDR3: TGTGCCAGCAGCTTCCCGACAGGGGGCTACGAGCAGTACTTC.

This rearrangement joins TRBV6-1 to TRBJ1-1; D possibly corresponds to TRBD1 (6 bases). Trimming shortened V by 11 bases and J by 5 bases, and 15 bases separated the two germline ends. From germline, CDR1 is MNHNS and CDR2 SASEGT. The CDR3 spans 12 residues. CDR3 amino acids: CALGGVRTEAFF. CDR3 nucleotide sequence: TGTGCCCTAGGGGGGGTAAGGACTGAAGCTTTCTTT.

This clone has just one count. The chain joins TRBV11-2 to TRBJ2-2; 8 nucleotides align to TRBD2. The CDR3 sequence is 18 residues long. Unmatched junction bases numbered 15, after V lost 7 bases and J lost 2 bases. The germline CDR1 and CDR2 sequences are SGHAT and FQNNGV. The CDR3 region is CASTQRGGRISNTGELFF. The CDR3 nucleotides are TGTGCCAGCACCCAGAGGGGCGGGAGGATTTCCAACACCGGGGAGCTGTTTTTT.

V is TRBV4-3 and J is TRBJ2-1, with 9 bases fitting TRBD1. After removal of 3 bases from V and 3 bases from J, the junction contained 6 bases not matched to a gene. Germline CDR1 and CDR2: LGHNA and YSLEER. The CDR3 covers 16 residues. The CDR3 bases are TGCGCCAGCAGCCAGACACAGGGGGCGTTCTACAATGAGCAGTTCTTC. Its protein is CASSQTQGAFYNEQFF.

The chain combines TRBV7-5 with TRBJ2-5; the table's TRBD2 call for D was not verified on the DNA. TRBV7-5 is given as a pseudogene. The CDR3 is 17 residues long. The DNA for the CDR3 is TGTGTCAGAAGCTTACCCGGACTGGTTCGGTACTTTGAGACCCAGTACTTC. It yields the protein CVRSLPGLVRYFETQYF.

V and J are TRBV9 and TRBJ2-1, with TRBD2 as a possible D gene (6 bases). V lost 7 bases to trimming and J lost 0 bases, with 14 bases between them. The germline V gene encodes CDR1 SGDLS and CDR2 YYNGEE. CDR3 size: 15 residues. CDR3 protein: CASGTFESSYNEQFF. The CDR3 bases are TGTGCCAGCGGGACTTTTGAGAGCTCCTACAATGAGCAGTTCTTC.

V gene TRBV4-1 combines with J gene TRBJ2-7, with D perhaps TRBD1 (5 bases). Germline lookup yields CDR1 MGHRA and CDR2 YSYEKL. V was clipped by 0 bases and J by 0 bases, with 12 bases between them. The CDR3 sequence is 16 residues long. The CDR3 is CASSQELTGVSYEQYF. The CDR3 DNA reads TGCGCCAGCAGCCAAGAGCTAACAGGAGTCTCCTACGAGCAGTACTTC.

This chain joins TRBV19 and TRBJ1-5; no reliable D call. The CDR3 length is 14 residues. Between the trimmed V and J ends, which lost 3 bases and 3 bases, there was a span of 9 bases. Germline V CDR1 and CDR2: LNHDA, SQIVND (reference sequence). CDR3 bases: TGTGCCAGTAGTATTGACGATTTCAATCAGCCCCAGCATTTT. Its translation is CASSIDDFNQPQHF.

J is TRBJ2-1 and V is TRBV7-9; a weak D match, TRBD1 (7 bases). V lost 5 bases and J lost 5, with 22 bases in between. The germline V gene has CDR1 SEHNR and CDR2 FQNEAQ (reference sequence). This CDR3 contains 17 residues. CDR3 DNA: TGTGCCAGCAGCCCGGGTCGGGGGAACAGGGGTGACAATGAGCAGTTCTTC. This sequence encodes CASSPGRGNRGDNEQFF.

This clone has a single count. The chain links TRBV6-5 to TRBJ1-4; D is perhaps TRBD1 (5 bases). CDR3 size: 16 residues. Trimming pared 2 bases from V and 6 bases from J, leaving 16 bases between. Per germline, CDR1 MNHEY and CDR2 SVGAGI. The CDR3: CASSYGLGDGDEKLFF. The DNA of the CDR3 is TGTGCCAGCAGTTACGGCCTAGGGGATGGCGATGAAAAACTGTTTTTT.

This sequence joins TRBV13 and TRBJ2-4, with a possible D match to TRBD2 (5 bases). The CDR3 loop spans 18 amino acids. V was shortened by 0 bases and J by 6 bases, with 21 bases between the two germline ends. Germline values: CDR1 PRHDT, CDR2 FYEKMQ (reference sequence). The CDR3 spells CASSLGSLRVGVTNIQYF. In DNA form, the CDR3 reads TGTGCCAGCAGCTTAGGGTCTCTTAGGGTGGGAGTAACAAACATTCAGTACTTC.

This clone was recorded once. The chain uses TRBV11-1 and TRBJ2-7; 8 bases match TRBD1. CDR1 SGHAT and CDR2 FQDESV come from the germline V gene (reference sequence). With V trimmed by 5 bases and J by 3 bases, 6 bases remained unmatched. The CDR3 loop spans 14 amino acids. The CDR3: CASSDHDRGYEQYF. In DNA, the CDR3 is TGTGCCAGCAGCGACCATGACAGGGGCTACGAGCAGTACTTC.

In DNA, the CDR3 is TGTGCCAGCAGCGGTAGCGGGAGAAGCTACGAGCAGTACTTC. Translated: CASSGSGRSYEQYF. The rearrangement links TRBV9 to TRBJ2-7; TRBD2 agrees at 9 bases. The junction had 4 bases not matched to a gene; V was cut back by 3 bases and J by 3 bases. The CDR3 spans 14 residues. CDR1 is SGDLS and CDR2 is YYNGEE in the germline V gene.

In the case of this clone: The same CDR3 also results from other DNA sequences found in this sample. V is TRBV7-2 and J is TRBJ2-1, with 7 nucleotides matching TRBD1. This CDR3 has 15 residues. Looked up from germline, CDR1 is SGHTA and CDR2 is FQGNSA. The J segment lost 2 bases and the V segment lost 1 base, leaving 2 bases of the junction unmatched. This chain's CDR3 is CASSLGTGPYNEQFF. The CDR3 DNA follows: TGTGCCAGCAGCTTAGGGACAGGCCCCTACAATGAGCAGTTCTTC. The complete variable domain, with remaining parts taken from reference TRBV7-2 and TRBJ2-1, reads GAGVSQSPSNKVTEKGKDVELRCDPISGHTALYWYRQSLGQGLEFLIYFQGNSAPDKSGLPSDRFSAERTGGSVSTLTIQRTQQEDSAVYLCASSLGTGPYNEQFFGPGTRLTVL.

The chain recombines TRBV23-1 with TRBJ1-2; a possible D gene is TRBD1 (5 bases). TRBV23-1 is known as an ORF, though its function is uncertain. CDR3 length equals 14 residues. V dropped 4 bases and J dropped 4 bases, with 13 bases sitting between them. The CDR3 bases are TGCGCCAGCAGTCCCTTCCGGGGGTTCTATGGCTACACCTTC. It translates to CASSPFRGFYGYTF.

V usage is TRBV6-6 and J usage is TRBJ2-2; D perhaps matches TRBD1 (5 bases). CDR3 length equals 14 residues. Germline V lookup: CDR1 MNHNY, CDR2 SVGAGI (reference sequence). The V gene lost 8 bases and the J gene lost 6 bases, with 16 bases spanning the gap. The CDR3, as DNA: TGTGCCAGCGGCCAGGGTGGATTCGCCGGGGAGCTGTTTTTT. Translating it yields CASGQGGFAGELFF.

The chain employs TRBV5-1 and TRBJ2-1, with D perhaps given as TRBD1 or TRBD2 (5 bases each). The CDR3 extends over 17 amino acids. V lost 0 bases and J lost 2, with 15 bases in between. Looked up from germline, CDR1 is SGHRS and CDR2 is YFSETQ. CDR3 in DNA: TGCGCCAGCAGCTTGGGCACCCTAGGGACGACCTACAATGAGCAGTTCTTC. Residues: CASSLGTLGTTYNEQFF.

In nucleotides, the CDR3 is TGTGCCAGCAGCCGACATCCCATTATGGGGCACAAAAACATTCAGTACTTC. Translating gives CASSRHPIMGHKNIQYF. The rearrangement joins TRBV7-4 to TRBJ2-4, with D perhaps TRBD1 (5 bases). This CDR3 contains 17 residues. Deletions cut 5 bases from V and 3 bases from J, with 20 bases between. CDR1 SGHVT and CDR2 SQSDAQ come from the germline V gene.

This clone was seen only once. V is TRBV2 and J is TRBJ1-3, with 7 bases that match TRBD1. Germline V gene lookup returns CDR1 SNHLY and CDR2 FYNNEI. Unmatched junction bases numbered 5, after V lost 5 bases and J lost 1 base. The CDR3 loop spans 15 amino acids. The CDR3 DNA is TGTGCCAGCAGTATACTACAGGGGTCTGGAAACACCATATATTTT. Translated, it gives CASSILQGSGNTIYF.

The chain links TRBV6-5 to TRBJ2-2; D possibly matches TRBD1 or TRBD2 (6 bases each). The CDR3 is 15 residues long. With 2 bases removed from V and 4 bases from J, the gap between germline ends came to 11 bases. In germline, CDR1 is MNHEY, CDR2 SVGAGI. In DNA form, the CDR3 reads TGTGCCAGCAGTTACCCCGGGGGCGGCACCGGGGAGCTGTTTTTT. Amino acid sequence: CASSYPGGGTGELFF.

This chain links TRBV20-1 with TRBJ1-6; D ambiguous. CDR1 and CDR2 from the germline V gene are DFQATT and SNEGSKA (reference sequence). Deletions cut 3 bases from V and 10 bases from J, with 4 bases between. This CDR3 is 10 amino acids long. CDR3 bases: TGCAGTGCTAGGGGCTCACCCCTCCACTTT. Amino acids: CSARGSPLHF.